A single sample is the source of the 32 T cell receptor beta chains below, sequenced in a study of early stage breast cancer tumors. Profiled with immunoSEQ multiplex PCR; TCRdb holds only in-frame clones, not every one. The top ten hold about 4.8% of the sample, which has about 69,000 clones, 65% to 85% seen once. The sample was blood. Receptors were obtained from a person aged 40 to 49 with breast cancer.

This clone was observed a single time. The genes are TRBV5-1 and TRBJ2-1, with D uncertain. The CDR3 is made up of 18 amino acids. V was pared by 4 bases and J by 1 base, with 21 bases between. Germline CDR1 and CDR2: SGHRS and YFSETQ. CDR3 region: CASSRMPLAPRSYNEQFF. CDR3 nucleotides: TGCGCCAGCAGCAGAATGCCCCTCGCCCCTAGATCCTACAATGAGCAGTTCTTC.

With regard to this clone: The germline gene is not matched at one end of the junction; a read error may be the cause. The chain employs TRBV6-5 and TRBJ2-7, with 7 bases lining up with TRBD1. CDR3 length: 14 residues. CDR1 MNHEY and CDR2 SVGAGI come from the germline V gene. The CDR3 here is CASSQGDQTDRSNF. CDR3 sequence (DNA): TGTGCCAGCAGTCAAGGGGATCAGACGGACAGGTCGAACTTC.

This clone was recorded a few times. In nucleotides, the CDR3 is TGTGCCACTCTAAGACGGGGGGCTGATCAGCCCCAGCATTTT. Protein: CATLRRGADQPQHF. This chain connects TRBV28 to TRBJ1-5; possible D gene TRBD1, 6 bases. V lost 10 bases to trimming and J lost 5 bases, with 18 bases between them. The CDR3 is 14 amino acids. Germline lookup yields CDR1 MDHEN and CDR2 SYDVKM. Filled out from reference TRBV28 and TRBJ1-5, the complete variable domain reads DVKVTQSSRYLVKRTGEKVFLECVQDMDHENMFWYRQDPGLGLRLIYFSYDVKMKEKGDIPEGYSVSREKKERFSLILESASTNQTSMYLCATLRRGADQPQHFGDGTRLSIL.

Regarding this clone: Germline is not matched at one junction end, which may reflect a read error. V gene TRBV7-7 combines with J gene TRBJ2-2; TRBD2 matches at 9 bases. The CDR3 sequence is 16 residues long. The germline CDR1 and CDR2 sequences are SSHAT and FNYEAQ (reference sequence). The CDR3 DNA reads as TGTGCTAGCAGCCCGATAGCGGGAGTAAACACCGGGGAGCTGTTTTTT. Protein: CASSPIAGVNTGELFF.

The chain uses TRBV27 and TRBJ2-1, with 11 bases matching TRBD2. The junction had 2 bases not matched to a gene; V was cut back by 4 bases and J by 6 bases. The V gene's germline CDR1 is MNHEY and CDR2 SMNVEV (reference sequence). The CDR3 sequence is 14 residues long. As DNA, the CDR3 is TGTGCCAGCAGTTGGGGACTAGCGGCCAATGAGCAGTTCTTC. The encoded protein is CASSWGLAANEQFF.

V and J are TRBV4-1 and TRBJ1-3; D not certain. This CDR3 spans 16 amino acids. V lost 1 base and J 0 bases, leaving 10 bases between the germline ends. The germline gives CDR1 MGHRA, CDR2 YSYEKL. CDR3 DNA: TGCGCCAGCAGCCAAGGGGCAGCGAGCTCTGGAAACACCATATATTTT. It yields the protein CASSQGAASSGNTIYF.

This chain connects TRBV21-1 to TRBJ2-1. TRBV21-1 is assigned pseudogene status. CDR3 size: 17 residues. This CDR3 reads CASSREAGPSGYNEQFF. The DNA for the CDR3 is TGTGCCAGCAGCCGCGAGGCAGGCCCCAGTGGATACAATGAGCAGTTCTTC.

This CDR3 reads CASSSYNEQFF. The CDR3 nucleotides are TGTGCCAGCAGCTCCTACAATGAGCAGTTCTTC. V and J are TRBV5-8 and TRBJ2-1; D ambiguous. V was cut by 3 bases and J by 2 bases, with 0 bases left in between. Germline V gene sequence: CDR1 SGHTS, CDR2 YDEGEE. This CDR3 contains 11 residues.

This sequence joins TRBV7-9 and TRBJ1-2; D is undetermined. Germline CDR1 SEHNR, CDR2 FQNEAQ (reference sequence). The V gene lost 5 bases and the J gene lost 8 bases, with 12 bases spanning the gap. This CDR3 is 12 amino acids long. CDR3 sequence (DNA): TGTGCCAGCAGCCCAGACGGAGACGGCTACACCTTC. This codes for CASSPDGDGYTF.

The chain couples TRBV27 to TRBJ2-1; perhaps TRBD2 as D (6 bases). This CDR3 comprises 15 residues. Germline V gives CDR1 MNHEY, CDR2 SMNVEV (reference sequence). Trimming cost V 0 bases and J 5 bases, with 11 bases left between them. DNA for the CDR3: TGTGCCAGCAGTTTATCGGGGCGGGATAACAATGAGCAGTTCTTC. Translation: CASSLSGRDNNEQFF.

The chain is built from TRBV10-3 and TRBJ2-7; 11 positions agree with TRBD2. Germline V gene sequence: CDR1 ENHRY, CDR2 SYGVKD. V was clipped by 6 bases and J by 1 base; unmatched bases: 2. This CDR3 is built from 14 residues. CDR3 residues: CAIRTSGRSYEQYF. CDR3 sequence (DNA): TGTGCCATCAGAACTAGCGGGAGATCCTACGAGCAGTACTTC.

This clone has a handful of counts. The rearrangement links TRBV7-9 to TRBJ2-2; D perhaps matches TRBD1 (5 bases). The germline gives CDR1 SEHNR, CDR2 FQNEAQ (reference sequence). This CDR3 is built from 12 residues. Trimming cost V 5 bases and J 4 bases, with 5 bases left between them. The CDR3 spells CASSQGTGELFF. In nucleotides, the CDR3 is TGTGCCAGCAGCCAGGGCACCGGGGAGCTGTTTTTT.

This clone turned up a few times. The sample carries other DNA sequences with the same CDR3. The chain couples TRBV18 to TRBJ2-7; 7 bases are a match to TRBD1. Germline trimming cut 0 bases from V and 3 bases from J; bases unmatched to any gene: 2. Germline V gene data show CDR1 as KGHSH and CDR2 as LQKENI. The CDR3 sequence is 14 residues long. CDR3 amino acids: CASSPPAGGYEQYF. The CDR3 DNA is TGTGCCAGCTCACCACCTGCAGGGGGCTACGAGCAGTACTTC.

The chain has TRBV27 and TRBJ1-1, with 10 bases that match TRBD1. The CDR3 extends over 15 amino acids. The germline V gene has CDR1 MNHEY and CDR2 SMNVEV (reference sequence). J gave up 11 bases and V 6 bases, and 15 bases lay outside the gene matches. CDR3 in amino acids: CASRTDRGKDYQAFF. DNA for the CDR3: TGTGCCAGCAGGACGGACAGGGGGAAGGATTATCAGGCTTTCTTT.

This chain joins TRBV5-1 and TRBJ2-5; the D gene is possibly TRBD2 (6 bases). The V and J ends lost 3 bases and 2 bases respectively, with 14 bases between them. The CDR3 totals 15 residues. Looked up from germline, CDR1 is SGHRS and CDR2 is YFSETQ. CDR3 region: CASSSKTGVQETQYF. The CDR3 region has the DNA TGCGCCAGCAGCTCAAAAACGGGAGTTCAAGAGACCCAGTACTTC.

The J gene is TRBJ2-1, the V gene TRBV12-5; TRBD2 is a possible D gene (7 bases). Germline lookup yields CDR1 LGHNT and CDR2 FRNRAP. The CDR3 extends over 15 amino acids. The V end lost 7 bases, the J end lost 0 bases, and 13 bases lay between the germline ends. CDR3 coding DNA: TGTGCTAGTGACCTAGGGGGGGGCTCCTACAATGAGCAGTTCTTC. This gives the protein CASDLGGGSYNEQFF.

The chain links TRBV19 to TRBJ1-4; no clear D gene. The V end was cut by 5 bases, the J end by 0 bases, with 10 bases between. This CDR3 comprises 15 residues. The germline V gene encodes CDR1 LNHDA and CDR2 SQIVND (reference sequence). CDR3 protein: CASSPRPTTNEKLFF. The CDR3 bases are TGTGCCAGTAGTCCTCGCCCCACAACTAATGAAAAACTGTTTTTT.

The V gene is TRBV30, the J gene TRBJ2-7; 9 positions match TRBD2. This CDR3 region has 13 residues. V trimming: 2 bases; J trimming: 7 bases; junction bases outside the gene matches: 6. From germline, CDR1 is GTSNPN and CDR2 SVGIG (reference sequence). The CDR3, as DNA: TGTGCCTGGAGTTTCGCTAGCGGGATGGAGCAGTACTTC. Translated, it gives CAWSFASGMEQYF.

This clone appeared once. J is TRBJ1-1 and V is TRBV6-5; a possible D gene is TRBD1 (5 bases). Trimming shortened V by 8 bases and J by 3 bases, and 13 bases separated the two germline ends. CDR3 size: 13 residues. Per the germline V gene, CDR1 is MNHEY and CDR2 is SVGAGI. The CDR3 coding sequence is TGTGCCAGCCTTCAGGGAGGGTACACTGAAGCTTTCTTT. Translated: CASLQGGYTEAFF.

This clone showed up just a few times. The chain joins TRBV4-2 to TRBJ1-1; 9 bases agree with TRBD1. The germline V gene encodes CDR1 LGHNA and CDR2 YNFKEQ. The CDR3 loop spans 14 amino acids. Unmatched junction bases numbered 4, after V lost 8 bases and J lost 0 bases. CDR3: CASQGDRVNTEAFF. CDR3 nucleotides: TGTGCCAGCCAAGGGGACAGGGTGAACACTGAAGCTTTCTTT.

To note about this clone: Other DNA sequences in this sample translate to the same CDR3. The V gene is TRBV27, the J gene TRBJ1-5; TRBD1 agrees at 8 bases. V shed 6 bases, J shed 3 bases, and the junction held 4 bases outside the gene matches. Germline V gene data show CDR1 as MNHEY and CDR2 as SMNVEV (reference sequence). This CDR3 contains 14 residues. In nucleotides, the CDR3 is TGTGCCAGCAGGCGGACAGGGCTCAATCAGCCCCAGCATTTT. Translated, it gives CASRRTGLNQPQHF.

The J gene is TRBJ2-1, the V gene TRBV9; 8 bases fit TRBD2. This CDR3 has 14 residues. With 2 bases clipped from V and 6 bases from J, the junction kept 4 bases outside the gene matches. Per germline, CDR1 SGDLS and CDR2 YYNGEE. This chain's CDR3 is CASSVSGSANEQFF. CDR3 DNA sequence: TGTGCCAGCAGCGTCAGCGGGAGCGCCAATGAGCAGTTCTTC.

Only one count was recorded for this clone. The chain carries TRBV9 and TRBJ2-5, with 13 bases identical to TRBD2. Looked up from germline, CDR1 is SGDLS and CDR2 is YYNGEE. The CDR3 contains 16 residues. After removal of 4 bases from V and 4 bases from J, the junction contained 7 bases not matched to a gene. The CDR3 here is CASSPGLAGERETQYF. The DNA for the CDR3 is TGTGCCAGCAGCCCCGGACTAGCGGGAGAGCGAGAGACCCAGTACTTC.

CDR3 DNA: TGTGCCAGCAGTGTCCGGCGGGGGGCCCTCTACGAGCAGTACTTC. Encoded protein: CASSVRRGALYEQYF. The rearrangement links TRBV6-5 to TRBJ2-7, with 8 bases that match TRBD2. Germline-derived CDR1 and CDR2 are MNHEY and SVGAGI. CDR3 length equals 15 residues. V gave up 5 bases and J gave up 3 bases; unmatched junction bases: 9.

The rearrangement links TRBV9 to TRBJ2-1; 7 bases are a match to TRBD1. Trimming at V came to 3 bases and at J to 10 bases, leaving 13 bases not matched to a gene. The germline gives CDR1 SGDLS, CDR2 YYNGEE. CDR3 length equals 15 residues. The CDR3 sequence: CASSAGDDRVGEQFF. DNA of the CDR3: TGTGCCAGCAGCGCCGGAGATGACAGGGTGGGAGAGCAGTTCTTC.

V is TRBV4-2 and J is TRBJ1-3; perhaps TRBD1 as D (6 bases). Germline CDR1 LGHNA, CDR2 YNFKEQ. The CDR3 has 15 residues. Trimming removed 4 bases from V and 0 bases from J, with 10 bases in between. CDR3 amino acids: CASSPTTGSGNTIYF. Written as DNA, the CDR3 is TGTGCCAGCAGCCCTACGACAGGCTCTGGAAACACCATATATTTT.

This chain joins TRBV5-1 and TRBJ2-7; 11 positions agree with TRBD1. CDR3 length: 13 residues. The V segment lost 6 bases and the J segment 7 bases; nucleotides outside the gene matches: 6. CDR1 and CDR2 (germline): SGHRS, YFSETQ. The CDR3 sequence is CASTKDRGLEQYF. In nucleotides, the CDR3 is TGCGCCAGCACCAAGGACAGGGGGCTAGAGCAGTACTTC. The whole variable domain, remainder taken from reference TRBV5-1 and TRBJ2-7, is KAGVTQTPRYLIKTRGQQVTLSCSPISGHRSVSWYQQTPGQGLQFLFEYFSETQRNKGNFPGRFSGRQFSNSRSEMNVSTLELGDSALYLCASTKDRGLEQYFGPGTRLTVT.

The CDR3 reads CASSRDPVGTQYF. The CDR3 nucleotides read TGTGCCAGCAGCCGGGACCCGGTCGGGACCCAGTACTTC. The chain employs TRBV14 and TRBJ2-5; either TRBD1 or TRBD2 may supply D (5 bases each). V lost 4 bases and J lost 7, with 13 bases in between. CDR1 SGHDN and CDR2 FVKESK come from the germline V gene. The CDR3 consists of 13 residues.

The V and J genes are TRBV6-4 and TRBJ1-1; D unclear. The V gene lost 2 bases and the J gene lost 6 bases, with 7 bases spanning the gap. CDR1 MRHNA and CDR2 SNTAGT come from the germline V gene. The CDR3 is made up of 12 amino acids. In nucleotides, the CDR3 is TGTGCCAGCAGTGACAATAGTGCTGAAGCTTTCTTT. It codes for CASSDNSAEAFF.

The rearrangement links TRBV6-5 to TRBJ2-2, with 7 bases that match TRBD1. J gave up 2 bases and V 7 bases, and 7 bases lay outside the gene matches. Germline V gene data show CDR1 as MNHEY and CDR2 as SVGAGI. The CDR3 contains 15 residues. CDR3 region: CASKTGAKNTGELFF. The DNA of the CDR3 is TGTGCCAGCAAAACAGGGGCGAAAAACACCGGGGAGCTGTTTTTT.

Relative to its sample, this clone is large. The chain uses TRBV27 and TRBJ1-2, with D uncertain. The CDR3 consists of 13 residues. With 3 bases removed from V and 5 bases from J, the gap between germline ends came to 10 bases. Germline V gene lookup returns CDR1 MNHEY and CDR2 SMNVEV (reference sequence). The CDR3 DNA reads as TGTGCCAGCAGTTTTGGGGTACGATATGGCTACACCTTC. As protein: CASSFGVRYGYTF.

The chain recombines TRBV30 with TRBJ2-5, with 9 bases fitting TRBD1. V was pared by 0 bases and J by 4 bases, with 6 bases of the junction left unmatched. This CDR3 contains 15 residues. Germline assignment: CDR1 GTSNPN and CDR2 SVGIG (reference sequence). CDR3 sequence reads: CAWSVSGQGPETQYF. The CDR3 DNA follows: TGTGCCTGGAGTGTATCGGGACAGGGTCCAGAGACCCAGTACTTC.